This T cell receptor beta chain stems from a study of cytomegalovirus exposure and HLA in healthy donors. The wider study: A subsequent analysis stated that the roughly 120 validation repertoires were run on the same platform as the 650 to 850 first-cohort repertoires.

On this clone itself: The antigen is not known.

CDR3 length equals 15 residues. Per germline, CDR1 MRHNA and CDR2 SNTAGT. Losses at the gene ends were 4 bases for V and 6 bases for J; bases not matched to a gene: 7. Study findings and constraints: Both high specificity and high sensitivity reportedly marked the classifier's diagnosis of cytomegalovirus status. Later, an analysis found that TCR clusters from the first cohort tended to co-occur in the 110 or so validation repertoires.

The validation cohort, a group of 130 or so subjects, included the donors and was separate from the roughly 670-subject first cohort. Repertoires were generated with immunoSEQ multiplex PCR, while TCRdb's copy carries only in-frame clones and drops some. The sample lists more than 140,000 clones, about 89% occurring once. Sequenced: PBMCs. This receptor was identified in a woman between 18 and 29 years old in good health and CMV-seropositive. This rearrangement joins TRBV6-4 to TRBJ2-1; 9 positions agree with TRBD1. The CDR3 DNA reads TGTGCCAGCAGTGGAACAGGGGGCGCCCCCAATGAGCAGTTCTTC. It yields the protein CASSGTGGAPNEQFF.